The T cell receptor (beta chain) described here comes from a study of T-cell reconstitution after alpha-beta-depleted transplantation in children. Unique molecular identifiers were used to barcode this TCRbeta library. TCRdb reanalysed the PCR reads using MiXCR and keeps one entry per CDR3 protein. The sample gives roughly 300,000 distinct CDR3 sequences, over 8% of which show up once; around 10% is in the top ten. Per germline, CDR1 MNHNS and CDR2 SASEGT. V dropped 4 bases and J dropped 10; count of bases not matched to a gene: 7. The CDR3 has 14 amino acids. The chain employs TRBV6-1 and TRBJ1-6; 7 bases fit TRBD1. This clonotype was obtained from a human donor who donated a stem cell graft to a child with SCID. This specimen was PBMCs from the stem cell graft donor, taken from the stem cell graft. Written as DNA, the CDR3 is TGTGCCAGCAGTGTACAGGGGAAGGACTCACCCCTCCACTTT. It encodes CASSVQGKDSPLHF.